This TCR beta chain was captured by sequencing in a study of blood T cell repertoires in COVID-19. Overall study context: Acute and convalescent COVID-19 specimens originated in the United States, Italy and Spain. T cells, B-cell-depleted T cells, or PBMCs provided the cDNA or gDNA that served as material.

The germline V gene encodes CDR1 LNHDA and CDR2 SQIVND (reference sequence). Unmatched junction bases numbered 10, after V lost 3 bases and J lost 7 bases. This CDR3 contains 16 residues. Authors' methods: Amplification from reference gene primers served as the basis for estimated nucleated cell counts. Repertoires were generated with immunoSEQ multiplex PCR, while TCRdb's copy carries only in-frame clones and drops some. The DNA gave D and trimming, while V, J and clone size come from that table. The table shows some 230,000 clones, with less than 90% occurring only once. V usage is TRBV19 and J usage is TRBJ2-4; 9 nucleotides line up with TRBD1. The sequencing input was peripheral blood. The TCR originated in an older woman who had recovered from COVID-19. Written as DNA, the CDR3 is TGTGCCAGTAGTATTGGGACAGGGATGATGCAGAACATTCAGTACTTC. Encoded protein: CASSIGTGMMQNIQYF. The complete variable domain, with remaining parts taken from reference TRBV19 and TRBJ2-4, reads DGGITQSPKYLFRKEGQNVTLSCEQNLNHDAMYWYRQDPGQGLRLIYYSQIVNDFQKGDIAEGYSVSREKKESFPLTVTSAQKNPTAFYLCASSIGTGMMQNIQYFGAGTRLSVL.